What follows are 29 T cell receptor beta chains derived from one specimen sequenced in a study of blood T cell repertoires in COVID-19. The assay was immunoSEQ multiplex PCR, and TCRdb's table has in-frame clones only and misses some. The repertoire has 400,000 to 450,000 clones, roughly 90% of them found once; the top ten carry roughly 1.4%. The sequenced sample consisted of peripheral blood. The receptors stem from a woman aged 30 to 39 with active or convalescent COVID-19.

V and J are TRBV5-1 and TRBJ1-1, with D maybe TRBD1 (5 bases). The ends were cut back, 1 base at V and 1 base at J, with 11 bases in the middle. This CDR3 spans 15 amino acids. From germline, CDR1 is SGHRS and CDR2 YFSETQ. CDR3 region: CASSLRGPSNTEAFF. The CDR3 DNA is TGCGCCAGCAGCTTGAGGGGCCCTTCGAACACTGAAGCTTTCTTT.

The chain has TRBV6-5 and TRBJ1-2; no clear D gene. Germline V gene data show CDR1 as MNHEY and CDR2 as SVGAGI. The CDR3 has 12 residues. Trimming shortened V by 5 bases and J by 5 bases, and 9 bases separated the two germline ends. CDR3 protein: CASSPTGYGYTF. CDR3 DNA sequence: TGTGCCAGCAGTCCGACGGGTTATGGCTACACCTTC.

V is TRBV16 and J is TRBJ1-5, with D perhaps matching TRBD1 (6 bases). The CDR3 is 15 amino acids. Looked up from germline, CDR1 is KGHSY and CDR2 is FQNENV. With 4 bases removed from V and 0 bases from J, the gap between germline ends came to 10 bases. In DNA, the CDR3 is TGTGCCAGCAGCCCAGGGGACTATAGCAATCAGCCCCAGCATTTT. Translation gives CASSPGDYSNQPQHF.

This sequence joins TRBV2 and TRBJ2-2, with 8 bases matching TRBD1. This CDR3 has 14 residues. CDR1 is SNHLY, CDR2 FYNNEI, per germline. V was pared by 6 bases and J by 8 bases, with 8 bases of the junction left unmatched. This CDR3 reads CASSGDRRRGELFF. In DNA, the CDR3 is TGTGCCAGCAGCGGGGACAGGAGAAGGGGGGAGCTGTTTTTT.

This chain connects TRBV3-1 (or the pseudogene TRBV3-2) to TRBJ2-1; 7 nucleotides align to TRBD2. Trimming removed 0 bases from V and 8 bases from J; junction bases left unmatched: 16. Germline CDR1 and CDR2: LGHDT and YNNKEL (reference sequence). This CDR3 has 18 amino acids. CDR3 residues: CASSQDKPGLVPGDEQFF. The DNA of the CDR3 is TGTGCCAGCAGCCAAGACAAACCCGGACTAGTTCCGGGGGATGAGCAGTTCTTC.

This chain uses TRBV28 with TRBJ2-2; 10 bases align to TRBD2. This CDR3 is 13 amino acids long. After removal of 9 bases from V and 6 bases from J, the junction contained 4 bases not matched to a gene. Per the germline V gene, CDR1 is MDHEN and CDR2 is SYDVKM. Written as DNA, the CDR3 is TGTGCCAGTCGAAGCGGGAGGGCCGGGGAGCTGTTTTTT. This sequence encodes CASRSGRAGELFF.

CDR3 sequence (DNA): TGTGCCAGCAGTTCCCCCGGTCAGCCCCAGCATTTT. The encoded protein is CASSSPGQPQHF. The chain uses TRBV27 and TRBJ1-5, with D unclear. The germline gives CDR1 MNHEY, CDR2 SMNVEV (reference sequence). This CDR3 is built from 12 residues. V gave up 4 bases and J gave up 6 bases, with 7 bases separating them.

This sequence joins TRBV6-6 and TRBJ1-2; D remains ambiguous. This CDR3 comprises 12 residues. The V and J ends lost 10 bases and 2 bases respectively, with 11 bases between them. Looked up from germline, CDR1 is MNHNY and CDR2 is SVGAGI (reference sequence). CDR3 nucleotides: TGTGCCACCGACAAAGGAAACTATGGCTACACCTTC. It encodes CATDKGNYGYTF.

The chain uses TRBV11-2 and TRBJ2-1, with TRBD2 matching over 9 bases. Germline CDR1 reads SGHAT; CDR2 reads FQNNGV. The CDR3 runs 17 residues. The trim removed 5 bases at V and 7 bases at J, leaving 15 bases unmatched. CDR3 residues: CASSPTPGTSYINEQFF. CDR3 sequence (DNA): TGTGCCAGCAGCCCGACCCCGGGGACTAGCTATATTAATGAGCAGTTCTTC.

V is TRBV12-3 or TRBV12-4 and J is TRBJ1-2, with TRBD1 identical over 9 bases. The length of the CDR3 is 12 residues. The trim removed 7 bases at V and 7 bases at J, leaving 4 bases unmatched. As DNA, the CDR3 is TGTGCCAGCACTGGACAGGGGTCTGGCTACACCTTC. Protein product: CASTGQGSGYTF.

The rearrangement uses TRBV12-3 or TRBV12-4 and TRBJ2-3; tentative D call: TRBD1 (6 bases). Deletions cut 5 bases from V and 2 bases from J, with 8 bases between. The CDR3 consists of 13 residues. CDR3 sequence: CASSPGVTDTQYF. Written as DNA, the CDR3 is TGTGCCAGCAGTCCAGGGGTCACAGATACGCAGTATTTT.

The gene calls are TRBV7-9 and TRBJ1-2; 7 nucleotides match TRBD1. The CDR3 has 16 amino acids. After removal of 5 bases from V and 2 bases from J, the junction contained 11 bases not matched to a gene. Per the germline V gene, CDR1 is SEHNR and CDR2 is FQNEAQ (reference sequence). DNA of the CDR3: TGTGCCAGCAGCCCACTCCTCAGGGGGATAAACTATGGCTACACCTTC. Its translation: CASSPLLRGINYGYTF.

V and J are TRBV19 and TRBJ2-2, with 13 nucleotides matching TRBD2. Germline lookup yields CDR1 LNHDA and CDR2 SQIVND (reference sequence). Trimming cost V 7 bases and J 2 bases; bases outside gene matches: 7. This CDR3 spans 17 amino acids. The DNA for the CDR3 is TGTGCCAGTACCCGGACTAGCGGGGGCACTAACACCGGGGAGCTGTTTTTT. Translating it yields CASTRTSGGTNTGELFF.

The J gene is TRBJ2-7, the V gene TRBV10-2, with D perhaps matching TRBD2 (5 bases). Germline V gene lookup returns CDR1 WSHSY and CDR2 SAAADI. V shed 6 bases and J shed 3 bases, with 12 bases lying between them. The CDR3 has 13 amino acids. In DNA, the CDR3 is TGCGCCAGCAGACGGGAACTAAACTACGAGCAGTACTTC. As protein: CASRRELNYEQYF.

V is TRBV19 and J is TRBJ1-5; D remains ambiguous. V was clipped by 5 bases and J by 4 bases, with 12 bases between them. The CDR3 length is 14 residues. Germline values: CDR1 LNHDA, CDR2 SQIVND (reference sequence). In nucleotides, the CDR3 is TGTGCCAGTAGTCATAACAATGTGAATCAGCCCCAGCATTTT. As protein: CASSHNNVNQPQHF.

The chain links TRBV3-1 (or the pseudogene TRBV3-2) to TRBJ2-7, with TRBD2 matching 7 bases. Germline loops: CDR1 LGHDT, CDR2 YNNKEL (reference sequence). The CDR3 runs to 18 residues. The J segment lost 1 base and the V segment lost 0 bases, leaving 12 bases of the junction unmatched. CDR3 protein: CASSQDFIGGSYSYEQYF. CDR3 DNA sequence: TGTGCCAGCAGCCAAGACTTTATAGGCGGGAGCTATTCCTACGAGCAGTACTTC.

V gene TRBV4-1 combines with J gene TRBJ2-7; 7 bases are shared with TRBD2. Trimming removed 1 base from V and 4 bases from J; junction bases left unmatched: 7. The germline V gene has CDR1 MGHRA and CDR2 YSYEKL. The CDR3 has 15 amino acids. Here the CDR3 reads CASSQVPSGPYEQYF. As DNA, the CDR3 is TGCGCCAGCAGCCAAGTACCTAGCGGACCTTACGAGCAGTACTTC.

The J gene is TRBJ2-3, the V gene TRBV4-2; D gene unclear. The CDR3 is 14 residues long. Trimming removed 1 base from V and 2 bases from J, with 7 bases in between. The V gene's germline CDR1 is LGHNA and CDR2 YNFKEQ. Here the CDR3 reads CASSQGGTTDTQYF. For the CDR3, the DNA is TGTGCCAGCAGCCAAGGAGGCACCACAGATACGCAGTATTTT.

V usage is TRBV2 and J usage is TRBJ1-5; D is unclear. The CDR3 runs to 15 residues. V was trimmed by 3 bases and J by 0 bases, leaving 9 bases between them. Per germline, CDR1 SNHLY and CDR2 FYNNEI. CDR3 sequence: CASSDSGYSNQPQHF. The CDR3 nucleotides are TGTGCCAGCAGTGATTCAGGTTATAGCAATCAGCCCCAGCATTTT.

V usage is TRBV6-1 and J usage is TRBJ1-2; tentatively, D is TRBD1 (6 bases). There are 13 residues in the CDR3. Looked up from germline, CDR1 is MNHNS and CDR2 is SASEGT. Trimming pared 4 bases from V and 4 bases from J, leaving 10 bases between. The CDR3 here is CASSGQGPYGYTF. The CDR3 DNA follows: TGTGCCAGCAGTGGGCAGGGGCCCTATGGCTACACCTTC.

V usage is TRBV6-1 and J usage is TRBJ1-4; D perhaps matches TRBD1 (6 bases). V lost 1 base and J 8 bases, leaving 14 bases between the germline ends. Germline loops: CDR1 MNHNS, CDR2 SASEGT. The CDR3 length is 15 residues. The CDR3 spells CASSEVGRGLEKLFF. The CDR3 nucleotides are TGTGCCAGCAGTGAAGTAGGCAGGGGTTTGGAAAAACTGTTTTTT.

The CDR3 is CASSPWDRLYSNQPQHF. The CDR3 bases are TGTGCCAGCAGCCCCTGGGACAGATTATATAGCAATCAGCCCCAGCATTTT. The chain is built from TRBV7-2 and TRBJ1-5, with TRBD1 identical over 7 bases. CDR3 length equals 17 residues. The junction had 10 bases not matched to a gene; V was cut back by 5 bases and J by 0 bases. The germline V gene encodes CDR1 SGHTA and CDR2 FQGNSA.

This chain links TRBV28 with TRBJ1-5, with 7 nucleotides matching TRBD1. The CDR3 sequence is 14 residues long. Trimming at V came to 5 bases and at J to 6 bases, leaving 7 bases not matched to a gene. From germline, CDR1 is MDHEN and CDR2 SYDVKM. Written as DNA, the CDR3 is TGTGCCAGCAGTCTTCGACAGGGTACTCAGCCCCAGCATTTT. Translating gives CASSLRQGTQPQHF. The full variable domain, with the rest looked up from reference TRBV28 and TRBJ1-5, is DVKVTQSSRYLVKRTGEKVFLECVQDMDHENMFWYRQDPGLGLRLIYFSYDVKMKEKGDIPEGYSVSREKKERFSLILESASTNQTSMYLCASSLRQGTQPQHFGDGTRLSIL.

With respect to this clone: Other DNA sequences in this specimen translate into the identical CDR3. CDR3 nucleotides: TGTGCCAGCAGTGAAGGGGGCAACTATGGCTACACCTTC. This codes for CASSEGGNYGYTF. The chain has TRBV6-1 and TRBJ1-2; D perhaps matches TRBD1 (5 bases). V was clipped by 1 base and J by 2 bases, with 5 bases between them. Looked up from germline, CDR1 is MNHNS and CDR2 is SASEGT. The CDR3 has 13 residues.

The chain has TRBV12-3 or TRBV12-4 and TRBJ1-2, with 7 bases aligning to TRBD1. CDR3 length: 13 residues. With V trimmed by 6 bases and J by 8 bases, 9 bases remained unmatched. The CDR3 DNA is TGTGCCAGCAGCCTACAGGGGATAGGCGGCTACACCTTC. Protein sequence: CASSLQGIGGYTF.

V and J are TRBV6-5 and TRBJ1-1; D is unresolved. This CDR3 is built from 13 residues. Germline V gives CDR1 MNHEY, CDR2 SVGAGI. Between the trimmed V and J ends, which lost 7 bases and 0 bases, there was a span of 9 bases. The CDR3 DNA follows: TGTGCCAGCACCCTCAGCGTGAACACTGAAGCTTTCTTT. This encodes CASTLSVNTEAFF.

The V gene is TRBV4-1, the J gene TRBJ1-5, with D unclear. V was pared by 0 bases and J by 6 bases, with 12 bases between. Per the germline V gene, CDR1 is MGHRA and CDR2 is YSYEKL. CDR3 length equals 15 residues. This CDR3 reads CASSQDRGYGQPQHF. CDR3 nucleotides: TGCGCCAGCAGCCAAGATCGAGGCTACGGTCAGCCCCAGCATTTT.

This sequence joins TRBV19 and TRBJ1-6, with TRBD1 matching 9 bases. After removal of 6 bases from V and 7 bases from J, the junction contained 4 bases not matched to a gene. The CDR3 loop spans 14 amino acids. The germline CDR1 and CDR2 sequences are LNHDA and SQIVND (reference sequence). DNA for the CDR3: TGTGCCAGTAGGGGACAGGGTCGGAATTCACCCCTCCACTTT. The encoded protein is CASRGQGRNSPLHF.

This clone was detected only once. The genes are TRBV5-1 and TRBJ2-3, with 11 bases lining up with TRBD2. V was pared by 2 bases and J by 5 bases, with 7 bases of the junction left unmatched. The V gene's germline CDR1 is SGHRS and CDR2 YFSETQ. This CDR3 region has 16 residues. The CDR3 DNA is TGCGCCAGCAGCTTACGACTAGCGGGAATGGGAGATACGCAGTATTTT. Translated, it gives CASSLRLAGMGDTQYF.